This T cell receptor (beta chain) emerged from a study of cytomegalovirus exposure and HLA in healthy donors. The J segment lost 4 bases and the V segment lost 0 bases, leaving 7 bases of the junction unmatched. CDR3 length: 17 amino acids. Germline values: CDR1 LGHNA, CDR2 YNFKEQ. Concerning this clone: The antigen is unknown.

General observations from the study: Researchers catalogued 164 TCR beta chains as cytomegalovirus-associated. Equally common other TCR beta chains were less clonally expanded than HLA-associated ones, a later analysis found. Specificity for CMV antigens was confirmed in vitro for a few of the CMV-associated chains.

The study ran its PCR with 60 Vbeta and 13 Jbeta primers. Profiling relied on immunoSEQ multiplex PCR, and the TCRdb table lists in-frame clones only, not all of them. The sample records 150,000 to 200,000 clones, 76% being singletons. This sequence was found in a male donor in good health and CMV-seronegative. The chain carries TRBV4-2 and TRBJ2-7, with 12 bases lining up with TRBD1. Sequencing was done on a sample of PBMCs. The CDR3 is CASSQDRGTGGRYEQYF. The CDR3, as DNA: TGTGCCAGCAGCCAAGATCGGGGGACAGGGGGCAGGTACGAGCAGTACTTC.